A single T cell receptor (beta chain) is shown here with its context. Measured with immunoSEQ multiplex PCR; TCRdb has only the in-frame clones, and not every one. The sample carries about 390,000 clones, roughly 90% recorded once. V dropped 5 bases and J dropped 0 bases, with 7 bases sitting between them. CDR1 is MNHEY, CDR2 SVGAGI, per germline. The length of the CDR3 is 14 residues. This sample is drawn from a study of Ad26.COV2.S vaccination and SARS-CoV-2 variants. Study overall: Enrollment placed the donor in the COV1001 Ad26.COV2.S trial arm. Doses of Ad26.COV2.S were injected into muscle once or twice, 56 days apart.

The treatment was: 15 to 20 received Ad26.COV2.S at low or high dose, single or two shots; 5 received placebo; per-sample allocation not given. Vaccine and placebo recipients were sampled on day 63 after the first injection. The donor's status was that of an adult aged 18-55 years in Boston. The administered vaccine (an Ad26 vector) expressed Wuhan-strain SARS-CoV-2 spike. This sample comprised peripheral blood, obtained in a trial of Ad26.COV2.S vaccine versus placebo. V is TRBV6-5 and J is TRBJ1-4; D unclear. This TCR was sampled from a person between 18 and 59 years old who received the Ad26.COV2.S COVID-19 vaccine or a placebo. The CDR3: CASSPTTTNEKLFF. In nucleotides, the CDR3 is TGTGCCAGCAGTCCGACAACAACTAATGAAAAACTGTTTTTT.